This T cell receptor beta chain was retrieved from a study of T cell responses to AZD1222 COVID-19 vaccine. Whole-study results and caveats: Sampling captured repertoires only after the peak T cell response. Across spike, vaccine-associated CD4 TCRs were found, dominant at 160-218 and 743-854. Only five or six AZD1222 recipients tested seropositive at baseline. An increase in Spike-specific TCR breadth and depth was observed after two AZD1222 doses.

The J segment lost 14 bases and the V segment lost 1 base, leaving 19 bases of the junction unmatched. This CDR3 contains 17 residues. In germline, CDR1 is SGHDN, CDR2 FVKESK. Points on this clone: Its antigen remains unidentified.

Measured with immunoSEQ multiplex PCR; TCRdb has only the in-frame clones, and not every one. In the table there are 200,000 or so clones, about 92% of which are singletons. The TCR sequence derives from an adult in good health. The input for sequencing was peripheral blood, taken on day 0 of MenACWY control vaccination. V gene TRBV14 combines with J gene TRBJ2-4, with 8 bases identical to TRBD2. The CDR3 coding sequence is TGTGCCAGCAGCCAAGTAAAGATTGGTTCGGCGGGGGGTAACGAGTACTTC. Translated: CASSQVKIGSAGGNEYF.